A selection of T cell receptor beta chains follows, all from one sample in a study of T cell repertoires in cytomegalovirus infection. These TCRs are of unknown antigen specificity. TCRdb passed the reads through MiXCR, listing each CDR3 protein once. The sample shows about 920,000 distinct CDR3 sequences, approximately 30% of them seen only once. The input for sequencing was cultured CD8+ T cells from PBMCs, taken from culture after CMV antigen stimulation. The receptors come from a human donor in good health (CMV status not recorded). Some clones in this sample may be carry-over from other donors' samples. CDR3s include the opening cysteine and the closing phenylalanine or tryptophan. A D gene is named only where the DNA matches it firmly. Size is omitted from some rows. Given values are once, few, many or a class for expanded clones.

>NA|TRBJ1-4|TRBV7-2|NA
CASSFMGFTNEKLFF
TGTGCCAGCAGCTTTATGGGGTTTACCAATGAAAAACTGTTTTTT
>few|TRBJ1-5|TRBV20-1|NA
CSARAGGHSNQPQHF
TGCAGTGCTAGAGCGGGGGGACACAGCAATCAGCCCCAGCATTTT
>NA|TRBJ1-5|TRBV3-1|NA
CASSQDLRQPQHF
TGTGCCAGCAGCCAAGATCTACGTCAGCCCCAGCATTTT
>few|TRBJ1-2|TRBV7-9|NA
CASSLGVGTNYGYTF
TGTGCCAGCAGCTTAGGGGTAGGGACTAACTATGGCTACACCTTC
>few|TRBJ2-2|TRBV15|NA
CATSSLENTGELFF
TGTGCCACCAGCAGTTTAGAGAACACCGGGGAGCTGTTTTTT
>NA|TRBJ2-1|TRBV6-5|NA
CASSYSIYNEQFF
TGTGCCAGCAGTTACTCGATCTACAATGAGCAGTTCTTC
>once|TRBJ2-7|TRBV7-9|TRBD1
CASSPTGQANYEQYF
TGTGCCAGCAGCCCTACGGGACAGGCTAATTACGAGCAGTACTTC
>NA|TRBJ1-1|TRBV20-1|NA
CSAKDPGANLWEAFF
TGCAGTGCTAAGGATCCGGGGGCGAATCTTTGGGAAGCTTTCTTT
>NA|TRBJ2-2|TRBV7-9|NA
CASSKRLRTTGELFF
TGTGCCAGCAGCAAAAGGCTCAGGACCACCGGGGAGCTGTTTTTT
>NA|TRBJ2-4|TRBV7-9|TRBD2
CASSPGLAGANRNLVQYF
TGTGCCAGCAGCCCCGGACTAGCGGGGGCGAATCGTAATCTTGTTCAGTACTTC
>NA|TRBJ2-1|TRBV7-8|NA
CASSLGAGRRDNEQFF
TGTGCCAGCAGCTTAGGGGCGGGACGGAGGGACAATGAGCAGTTCTTC
>few|TRBJ2-7|TRBV12-3/TRBV12-4|NA
CASSRWIYEQYF
TGTGCCAGCAGCCGGTGGATCTACGAGCAGTACTTC
>many|TRBJ1-6|TRBV28|NA
CASSRTTAGSSPLHF
TGTGCCAGCAGTCGAACTACCGCAGGGAGTTCACCCCTCCACTTT
>NA|TRBJ2-5|TRBV4-2|NA
CASSQEGWAVQETQYF
TGTGCCAGCAGCCAAGAGGGTTGGGCAGTCCAAGAGACCCAGTACTTC
>NA|TRBJ2-4|TRBV29-1|TRBD2
CSVEDGRETKNIQYF
TGCAGCGTTGAAGATGGGAGGGAGACCAAAAACATTCAGTACTTC
>NA|TRBJ2-1|TRBV20-1|TRBD2
CSARDRSGVNEQFF
TGCAGTGCTAGAGATCGGAGCGGGGTCAATGAGCAGTTCTTC
>few|TRBJ2-7|TRBV7-6|NA
CASSSPAGGIYEQYF
TGTGCCAGCAGCTCCCCTGCGGGCGGCATCTACGAGCAGTACTTC
>NA|TRBJ1-1|TRBV5-6|NA
CASSLGVGIEAFF
TGTGCCAGCAGCTTGGGGGTGGGAATTGAAGCTTTCTTT
>few|TRBJ2-7|TRBV7-6|NA
CASSLDQGGGSEQYF
TGTGCCAGCAGCTTAGATCAGGGAGGAGGATCCGAGCAGTACTTC
>few|TRBJ2-1|TRBV9|TRBD2
CASSPSRAGGPGKFF
TGTGCCAGCAGCCCCTCCCGGGCGGGGGGGCCTGGTAAGTTCTTC
>NA|TRBJ2-2|TRBV7-9|NA
CASPPLQFDIGELFF
TGTGCCAGCCCACCGCTCCAGTTTGACATCGGGGAGCTGTTTTTT
>NA|TRBJ1-1|TRBV19|NA
CASSNRGGTEAFF
TGTGCCAGTAGTAATCGGGGGGGCACTGAAGCTTTCTTT
>NA|TRBJ1-3|TRBV15|NA
CATSRDLGAGNTIYF
TGTGCCACCAGCAGAGATCTAGGGGCGGGAAACACCATATATTTT
>few|TRBJ2-7|TRBV20-1|TRBD1
CSARPGQEALFTYEQYF
TGCAGTGCTAGGCCGGGACAGGAGGCCCTATTTACCTACGAGCAGTACTTC
>NA|TRBJ2-2|TRBV7-9|NA
CASSPESPVTGELFF
TGTGCCAGCAGCCCGGAGAGCCCAGTCACCGGGGAGCTGTTTTTT
>NA|TRBJ2-6|TRBV4-1|TRBD1
CASSPYSGGSGANVLTF
TGCGCCAGCAGCCCGTATTCAGGGGGCTCTGGGGCCAACGTCCTGACTTTC
>NA|TRBJ1-1|TRBV6-8|NA
CASSWANFTGSTEAFF
TGTGCCAGCAGTTGGGCCAATTTTACAGGAAGCACTGAAGCTTTCTTT
>few|TRBJ2-1|TRBV12-5|NA
CASGLEQGSSYNEQFF
TGTGCTAGTGGTTTGGAACAGGGAAGCTCCTACAATGAGCAGTTCTTC
>many|TRBJ2-3|TRBV7-6|TRBD1
CASSNLDRVKDTQYF
TGTGCCAGCAGCAACCTGGACAGGGTGAAAGATACGCAGTATTTT
>NA|TRBJ1-1|TRBV6-2/TRBV6-3|NA
CASSFGWGFENTEAFF
TGTGCCAGCAGTTTTGGGTGGGGATTTGAAAACACTGAAGCTTTCTTT
>few|TRBJ2-3|TRBV7-3|NA
CASSLGGSPADTQYF
TGTGCCAGCAGCTTAGGCGGGTCCCCCGCAGATACGCAGTATTTT
>NA|TRBJ2-5|TRBV10-2|TRBD2
CASSRLAGGNQETQYF
TGCGCCAGCAGTCGACTAGCGGGGGGGAACCAAGAGACCCAGTACTTC
>NA|TRBJ2-3|TRBV4-1|NA
CASSQDHTQYF
TGCGCCAGCAGCCAAGACCATACGCAGTATTTT
>NA|TRBJ2-1|TRBV24-1|TRBD2
CATSDTYSGGAFNEQFF
TGTGCCACCAGTGATACTTATAGCGGGGGGGCGTTCAATGAGCAGTTCTTC
>few|TRBJ2-5|TRBV7-2|TRBD2
CASSSLEGLAGETQYF
TGTGCCAGCAGCTCCTTGGAAGGACTAGCGGGGGAGACCCAGTACTTC
>few|TRBJ2-2|TRBV15|TRBD1
CATSDTGTGAGELFF
TGTGCCACCAGCGACACCGGGACAGGGGCCGGGGAGCTGTTTTTT
>many|TRBJ1-4|TRBV7-9|NA
CASSVSATNEKLFF
TGTGCCAGCAGCGTTTCTGCAACTAATGAAAAACTGTTTTTT
>NA|TRBJ1-2|TRBV6-1|TRBD1
CASSYWVTGTDSPDYGYTF
TGTGCCAGCAGTTATTGGGTCACCGGGACAGATTCGCCAGACTATGGCTACACCTTC